The T cell receptor (beta chain) described here comes from a study of blood T cell repertoires in COVID-19. On the study more broadly: From the United States, Italy and Spain came samples of acute and convalescent COVID-19.

The protocol was immunoSEQ multiplex PCR, while the TCRdb copy is restricted to in-frame clones and leaves out a portion. The data show 150,000 to 200,000 clones, with 70% to 90% seen just once and roughly a fifth held by the top ten. With V trimmed by 3 bases and J by 4 bases, 7 bases remained unmatched. The CDR3 consists of 16 residues. The sequence was collected from a man in his sixties with active or convalescent COVID-19. Material for sequencing was peripheral blood. The chain recombines TRBV23-1 with TRBJ1-4, with 8 nucleotides matching TRBD1. Being an ORF, TRBV23-1 has a function that is uncertain. CDR3 bases: TGCGCCAGCAGTCATTTGGACAGGGCCCATAATGAAAAACTGTTTTTT. It yields the protein CASSHLDRAHNEKLFF.